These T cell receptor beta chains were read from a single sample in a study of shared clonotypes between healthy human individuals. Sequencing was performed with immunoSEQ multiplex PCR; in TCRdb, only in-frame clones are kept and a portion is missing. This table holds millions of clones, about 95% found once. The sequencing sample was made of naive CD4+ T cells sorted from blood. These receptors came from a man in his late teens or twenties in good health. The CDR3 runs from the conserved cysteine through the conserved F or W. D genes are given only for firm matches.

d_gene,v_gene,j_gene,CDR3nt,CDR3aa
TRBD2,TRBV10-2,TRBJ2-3,TGCGCCAGCAGTGAGTTCTTACTAGCGGGAGTTAGGGATACGCAGTATTTT,CASSEFLLAGVRDTQYF
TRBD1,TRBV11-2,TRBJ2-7,TGTGCCAGCAGCTTCAGACAGGGCTCCTACGAGCAGTACTTC,CASSFRQGSYEQYF
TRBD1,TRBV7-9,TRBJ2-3,TGTGCCAGCAGCTCGGGACAGCTCCAAGGAGATACGCAGTATTTT,CASSSGQLQGDTQYF
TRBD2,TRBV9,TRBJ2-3,TGTGCCAGCAGCGTAGGGACTAGCGTTCGAGGCACAGATACGCAGTATTTT,CASSVGTSVRGTDTQYF
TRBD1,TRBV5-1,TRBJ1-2,TGCGCCAGCAGCCAACAAGGACAGGTACCCTATAGCTACACCTTC,CASSQQGQVPYSYTF
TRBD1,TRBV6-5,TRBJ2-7,TGTGCCAGCAGCGACAGGGGAAGGCAGTACTTC,CASSDRGRQYF
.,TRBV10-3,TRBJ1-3,TGTGCCATCAGTGACCCCCCCGGGACATTGGGAAACACCATATATTTT,CAISDPPGTLGNTIYF
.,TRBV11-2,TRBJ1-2,TGTGCCAGCAGCTTAGCATTTGGGGGGCGCAATAACTATGGCTACACCTTC,CASSLAFGGRNNYGYTF
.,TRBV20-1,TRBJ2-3,TGCAGTGCTAGTAAGCTGGAGCCGCAGTATTTT,CSASKLEPQYF
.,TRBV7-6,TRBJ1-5,TGTGCCAGCAGCTTATCGCTGGACCAGCCCCAGCATTTT,CASSLSLDQPQHF
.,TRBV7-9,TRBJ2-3,TGTGCCAGCAGCTTAGGGGGAGGTGGGACAGATACGCAGTATTTT,CASSLGGGGTDTQYF
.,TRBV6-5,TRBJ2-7,TGTGCCAGCAGTACAAGAGCGGAGTCCCCTTACGAGCAGTACTTC,CASSTRAESPYEQYF
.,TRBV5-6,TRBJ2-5,TGTGCCAGCAGCTTGGGACTAGTACAAGAGACCCAGTACTTC,CASSLGLVQETQYF